The T cell receptor (beta chain) under discussion was sequenced for a study of blood T cell repertoires in COVID-19. Germline V gene sequence: CDR1 MNHEY, CDR2 SVGAGI. The V gene end was trimmed by 2 bases and the J gene end by 4 bases; junction bases not matched to a gene: 8. The CDR3 is 16 residues long. TCRdb keeps only in-frame clones here, not all; method: immunoSEQ multiplex PCR. The table lists 250,000 to 350,000 clones, approximately 90% of them singletons. The chain links TRBV6-5 to TRBJ1-1, with 9 bases fitting TRBD1. Sequenced sample: PBMCs or T cells enriched from blood (not recorded which). The receptor comes from a woman aged 30 to 39 who had recovered from COVID-19. In DNA, the CDR3 is TGTGCCAGCAGTTACATCTGGACAGGGGTGCCCACTGAAGCTTTCTTT. This sequence encodes CASSYIWTGVPTEAFF.